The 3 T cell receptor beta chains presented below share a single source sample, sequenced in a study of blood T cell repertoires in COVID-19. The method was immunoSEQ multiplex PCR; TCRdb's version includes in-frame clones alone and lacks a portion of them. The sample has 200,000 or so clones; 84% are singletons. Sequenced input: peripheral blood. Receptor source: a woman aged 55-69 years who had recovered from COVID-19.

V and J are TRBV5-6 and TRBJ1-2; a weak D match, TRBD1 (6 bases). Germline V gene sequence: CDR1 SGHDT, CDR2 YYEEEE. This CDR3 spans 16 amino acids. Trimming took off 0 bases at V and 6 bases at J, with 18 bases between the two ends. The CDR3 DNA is TGTGCCAGCAGCTTGGAGAGGGGGGCGGGAGCCAATGGCTACACCTTC. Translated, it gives CASSLERGAGANGYTF. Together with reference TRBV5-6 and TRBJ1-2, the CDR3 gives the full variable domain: DAGVTQSPTHLIKTRGQQVTLRCSPKSGHDTVSWYQQALGQGPQFIFQYYEEEERQRGNFPDRFSGHQFPNYSSELNVNALLLGDSALYLCASSLERGAGANGYTFGSGTRLTVV.

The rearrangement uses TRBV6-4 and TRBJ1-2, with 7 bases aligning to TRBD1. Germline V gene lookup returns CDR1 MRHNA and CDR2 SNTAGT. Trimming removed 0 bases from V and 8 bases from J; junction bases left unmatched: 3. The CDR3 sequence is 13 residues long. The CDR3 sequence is CASSDSYRGGYTF. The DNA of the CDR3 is TGTGCCAGCAGTGACTCGTACAGGGGAGGCTACACCTTC.

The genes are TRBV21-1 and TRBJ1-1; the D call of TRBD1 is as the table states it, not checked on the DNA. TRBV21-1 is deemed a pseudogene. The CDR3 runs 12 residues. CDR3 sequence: CASSTRTAEAFF. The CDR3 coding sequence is TGTGCCAGCAGCACCAGGACAGCTGAAGCTTTCTTT.